This TCR beta chain emerged from a study of blood T cell repertoires in COVID-19. In the authors' methods: By means of reference gene primer amplification, nucleated cell counts were estimated. Clones were sequenced by immunoSEQ multiplex PCR, and TCRdb holds only the in-frame ones, with some missing. The D gene and trimming were derived from the DNA, and the V and J assignments and clone size from that table. The table has about 200,000 clones, approximately 79% seen once. J was trimmed by 9 bases and V by 2 bases; bases with no gene match: 5. CDR1 is KGHSH, CDR2 LQKENI, per germline. The CDR3 is 15 amino acids.

This clonotype originated in a woman aged 60 to 75 with acute COVID-19. The chain is built from TRBV18 and TRBJ1-6; TRBD1 matches 9 bases. Material: PBMCs or T cells enriched from blood (not recorded which). The CDR3 loop is CASSPETGGGSPLHF. For the CDR3, the DNA is TGTGCCAGCTCACCAGAGACAGGGGGGGGTTCACCCCTCCACTTT.